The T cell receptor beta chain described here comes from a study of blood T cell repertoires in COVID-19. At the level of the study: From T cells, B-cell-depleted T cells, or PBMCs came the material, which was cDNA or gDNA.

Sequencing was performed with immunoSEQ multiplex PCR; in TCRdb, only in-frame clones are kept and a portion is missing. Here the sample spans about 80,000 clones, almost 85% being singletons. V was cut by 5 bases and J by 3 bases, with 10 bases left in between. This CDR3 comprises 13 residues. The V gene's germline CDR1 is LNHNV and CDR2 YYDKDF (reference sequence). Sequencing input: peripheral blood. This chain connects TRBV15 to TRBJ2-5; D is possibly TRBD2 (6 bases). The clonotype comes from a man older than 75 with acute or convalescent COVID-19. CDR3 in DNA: TGTGCCACCAGCCGGTGGGGGGAAGAGACCCAGTACTTC. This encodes CATSRWGEETQYF. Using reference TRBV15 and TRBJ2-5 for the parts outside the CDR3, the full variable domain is DAMVIQNPRYQVTQFGKPVTLSCSQTLNHNVMYWYQQKSSQAPKLLFHYYDKDFNNEADTPDNFQSRRPNTSFCFLDIRSPGLGDTAMYLCATSRWGEETQYFGPGTRLLVL.